The following is a T cell receptor beta chain sequence with its context. The antigen is not known. The J segment lost 7 bases and the V segment lost 0 bases, leaving 8 bases of the junction unmatched. The germline gives CDR1 LNHNV, CDR2 YYDKDF (reference sequence). This CDR3 contains 16 residues. This sample stems from a study of cytomegalovirus exposure and HLA in healthy donors. Vbeta (60) and Jbeta (13) primers were used in the PCR. The method was immunoSEQ multiplex PCR; TCRdb's version includes in-frame clones alone and lacks a portion of them. Among approximately 93,000 clones listed, 78% were seen once. Whole-study results and caveats: It was shown in a later analysis that HLA-associated TCR beta chains were more clonally expanded than other, equally common chains. A later analysis appeared to link common viral pathogens to several of the most significant clusters.

The chain combines TRBV15 with TRBJ1-2; 10 positions match TRBD1. The source is a woman in her thirties or forties in good health and CMV-seronegative. Source material: PBMCs. For the CDR3, the DNA is TGTGCCACCAGCAGAGACCTAACCGACAGGGGGCGTGGCTACACCTTC. Encoded protein: CATSRDLTDRGRGYTF.